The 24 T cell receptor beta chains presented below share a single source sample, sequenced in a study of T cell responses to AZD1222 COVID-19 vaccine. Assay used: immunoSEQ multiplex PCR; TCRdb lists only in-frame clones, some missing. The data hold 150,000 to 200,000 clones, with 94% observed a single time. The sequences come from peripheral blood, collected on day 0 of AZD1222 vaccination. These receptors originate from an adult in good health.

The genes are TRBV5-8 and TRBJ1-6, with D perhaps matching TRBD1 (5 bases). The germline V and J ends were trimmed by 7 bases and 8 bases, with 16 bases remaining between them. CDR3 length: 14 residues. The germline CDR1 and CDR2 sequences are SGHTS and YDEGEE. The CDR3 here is CASYGASGYSPLHF. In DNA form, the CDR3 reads TGTGCCAGCTACGGGGCCTCGGGCTATTCACCCCTCCACTTT.

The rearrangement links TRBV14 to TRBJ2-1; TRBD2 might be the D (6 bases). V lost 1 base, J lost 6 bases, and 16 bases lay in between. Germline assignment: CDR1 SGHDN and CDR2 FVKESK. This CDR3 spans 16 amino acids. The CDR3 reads CASSQGVPGAFNEQFF. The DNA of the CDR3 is TGTGCCAGCAGCCAAGGGGTTCCGGGAGCGTTCAATGAGCAGTTCTTC.

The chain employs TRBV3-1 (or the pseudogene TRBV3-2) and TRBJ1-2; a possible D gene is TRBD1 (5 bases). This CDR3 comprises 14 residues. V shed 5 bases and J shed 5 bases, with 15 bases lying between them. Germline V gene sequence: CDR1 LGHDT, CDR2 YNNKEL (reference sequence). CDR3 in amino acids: CASSSPQGGYGYTF. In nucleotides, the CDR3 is TGTGCCAGCAGCTCACCGCAGGGTGGGTATGGCTACACCTTC.

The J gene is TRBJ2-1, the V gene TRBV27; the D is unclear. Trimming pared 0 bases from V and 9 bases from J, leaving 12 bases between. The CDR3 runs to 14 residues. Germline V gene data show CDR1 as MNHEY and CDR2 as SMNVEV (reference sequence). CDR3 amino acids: CASSLSPPRSEQFF. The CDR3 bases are TGTGCCAGCAGTTTATCCCCCCCGAGGTCTGAGCAGTTCTTC.

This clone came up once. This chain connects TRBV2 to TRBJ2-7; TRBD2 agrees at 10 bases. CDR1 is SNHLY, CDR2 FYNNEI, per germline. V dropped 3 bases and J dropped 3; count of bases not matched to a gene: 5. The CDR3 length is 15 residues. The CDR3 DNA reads TGTGCCAGCAGTGACAGGACTAGCGGTTACTACGAGCAGTACTTC. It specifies CASSDRTSGYYEQYF. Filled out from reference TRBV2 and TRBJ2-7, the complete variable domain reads EPEVTQTPSHQVTQMGQEVILRCVPISNHLYFYWYRQILGQKVEFLVSFYNNEISEKSEIFDDQFSVERPDGSNFTLKIRSTKLEDSAMYFCASSDRTSGYYEQYFGPGTRLTVT.

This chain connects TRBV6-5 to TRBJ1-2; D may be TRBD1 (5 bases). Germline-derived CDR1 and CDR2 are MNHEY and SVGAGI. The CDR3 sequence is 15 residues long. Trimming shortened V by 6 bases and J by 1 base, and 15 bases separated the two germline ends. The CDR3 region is CASSPDRFNNYGYTF. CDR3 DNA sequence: TGTGCCAGCAGCCCAGACAGATTTAATAACTATGGCTACACCTTC.

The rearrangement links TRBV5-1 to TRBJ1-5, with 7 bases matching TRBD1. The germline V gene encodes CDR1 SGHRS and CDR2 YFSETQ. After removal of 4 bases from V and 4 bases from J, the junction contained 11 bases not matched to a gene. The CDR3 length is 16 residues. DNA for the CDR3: TGCGCCAGCAGCCCAACCCCACAGGGGATGAATCAGCCCCAGCATTTT. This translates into CASSPTPQGMNQPQHF.

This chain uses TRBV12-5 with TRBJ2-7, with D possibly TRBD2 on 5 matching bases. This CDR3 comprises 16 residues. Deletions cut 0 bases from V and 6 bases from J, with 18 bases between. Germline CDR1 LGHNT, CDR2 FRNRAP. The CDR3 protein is CASGLVLGSILAEQYF. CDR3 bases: TGTGCTAGTGGTTTGGTACTAGGCAGCATCCTCGCCGAGCAGTACTTC.

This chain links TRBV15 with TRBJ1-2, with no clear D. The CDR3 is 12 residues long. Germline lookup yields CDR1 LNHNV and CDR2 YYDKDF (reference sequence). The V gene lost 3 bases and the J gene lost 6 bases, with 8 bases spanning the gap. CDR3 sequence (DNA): TGTGCCACCAGCAGTGGTTTCGATGGCTACACCTTC. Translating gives CATSSGFDGYTF.

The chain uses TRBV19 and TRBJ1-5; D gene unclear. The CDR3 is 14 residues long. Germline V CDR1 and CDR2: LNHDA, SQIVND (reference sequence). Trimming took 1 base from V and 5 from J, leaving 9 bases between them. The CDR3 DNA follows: TGTGCCAGTAGTATAGTTGCAGGTTATCAGCCCCAGCATTTT. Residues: CASSIVAGYQPQHF.

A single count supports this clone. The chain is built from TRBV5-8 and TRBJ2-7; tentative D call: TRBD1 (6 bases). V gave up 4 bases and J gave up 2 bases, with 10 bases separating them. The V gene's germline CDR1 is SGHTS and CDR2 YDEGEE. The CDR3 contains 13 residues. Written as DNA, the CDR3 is TGTGCCAGCAGCGTGACAGGCACCTACGAGCAGTACTTC. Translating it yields CASSVTGTYEQYF.

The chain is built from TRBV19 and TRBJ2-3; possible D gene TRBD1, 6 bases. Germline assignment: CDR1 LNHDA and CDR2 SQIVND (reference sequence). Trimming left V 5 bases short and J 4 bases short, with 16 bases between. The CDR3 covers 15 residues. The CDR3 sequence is CASSGTTLGADTQYF. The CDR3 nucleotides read TGTGCCAGTAGTGGGACAACCCTTGGGGCAGATACGCAGTATTTT.

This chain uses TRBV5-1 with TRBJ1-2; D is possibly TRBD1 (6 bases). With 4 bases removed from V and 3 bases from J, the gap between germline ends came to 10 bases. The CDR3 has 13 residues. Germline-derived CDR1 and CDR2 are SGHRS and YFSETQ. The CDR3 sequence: CASSPGHDYGYTF. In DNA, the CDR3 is TGCGCCAGCAGCCCGGGACACGACTATGGCTACACCTTC.

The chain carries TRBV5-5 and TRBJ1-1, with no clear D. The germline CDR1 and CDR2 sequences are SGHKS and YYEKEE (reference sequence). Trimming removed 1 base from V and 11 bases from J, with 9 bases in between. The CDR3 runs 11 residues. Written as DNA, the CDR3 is TGTGCCAGCAGCTTGATGGGCGAGGCTTTCTTT. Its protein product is CASSLMGEAFF.

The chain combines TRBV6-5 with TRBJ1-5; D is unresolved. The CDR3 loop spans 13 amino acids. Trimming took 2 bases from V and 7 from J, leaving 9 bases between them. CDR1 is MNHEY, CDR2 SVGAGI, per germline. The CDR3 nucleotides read TGTGCCAGCAGTTACGGGGTCCGACAGCCCCAGCATTTT. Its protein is CASSYGVRQPQHF.

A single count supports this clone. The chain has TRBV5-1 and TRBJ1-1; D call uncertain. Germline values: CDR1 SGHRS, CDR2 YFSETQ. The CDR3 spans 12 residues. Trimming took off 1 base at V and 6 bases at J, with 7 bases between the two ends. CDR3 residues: CASSLTAAEAFF. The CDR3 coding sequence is TGCGCCAGCAGCTTGACTGCCGCTGAAGCTTTCTTT. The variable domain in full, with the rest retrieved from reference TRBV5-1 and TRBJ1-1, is KAGVTQTPRYLIKTRGQQVTLSCSPISGHRSVSWYQQTPGQGLQFLFEYFSETQRNKGNFPGRFSGRQFSNSRSEMNVSTLELGDSALYLCASSLTAAEAFFGQGTRLTVV.

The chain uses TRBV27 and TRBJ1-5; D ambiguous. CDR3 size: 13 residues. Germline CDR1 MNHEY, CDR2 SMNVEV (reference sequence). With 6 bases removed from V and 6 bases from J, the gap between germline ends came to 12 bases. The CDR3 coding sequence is TGTGCCAGCAGACCAACCCCCCTTCAGCCCCAGCATTTT. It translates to CASRPTPLQPQHF.

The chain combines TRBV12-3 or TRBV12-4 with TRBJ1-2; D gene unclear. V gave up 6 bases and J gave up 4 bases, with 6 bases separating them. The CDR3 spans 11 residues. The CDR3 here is CASRRVYGYTF. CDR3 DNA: TGTGCCAGCAGACGGGTCTATGGCTACACCTTC.

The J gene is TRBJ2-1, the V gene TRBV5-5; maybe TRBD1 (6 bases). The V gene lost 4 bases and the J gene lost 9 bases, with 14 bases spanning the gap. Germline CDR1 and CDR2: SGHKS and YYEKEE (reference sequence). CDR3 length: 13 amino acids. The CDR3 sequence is CASSHAGASEQFF. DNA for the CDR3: TGTGCCAGCAGCCACGCAGGGGCCAGTGAGCAGTTCTTC.

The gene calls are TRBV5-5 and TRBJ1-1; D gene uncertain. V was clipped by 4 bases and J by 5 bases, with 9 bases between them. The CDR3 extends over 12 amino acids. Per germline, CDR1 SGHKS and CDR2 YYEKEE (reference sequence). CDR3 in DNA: TGTGCCAGCAGCCCAGGAAGTACTGAAGCTTTCTTT. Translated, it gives CASSPGSTEAFF.

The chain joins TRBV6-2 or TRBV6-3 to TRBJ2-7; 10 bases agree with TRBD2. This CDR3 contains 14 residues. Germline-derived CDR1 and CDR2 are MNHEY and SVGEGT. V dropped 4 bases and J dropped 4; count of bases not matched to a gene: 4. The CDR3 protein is CASSSASGSYEQYF. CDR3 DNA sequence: TGTGCCAGCAGTTCGGCTAGCGGGAGTTACGAGCAGTACTTC.

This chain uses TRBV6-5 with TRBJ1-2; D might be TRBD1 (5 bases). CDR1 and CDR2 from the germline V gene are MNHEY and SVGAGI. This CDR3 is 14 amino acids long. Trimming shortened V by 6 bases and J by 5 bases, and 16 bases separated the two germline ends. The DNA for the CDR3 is TGTGCCAGCAGCCTAGCAGGGTTCCGGTATGGCTACACCTTC. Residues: CASSLAGFRYGYTF.

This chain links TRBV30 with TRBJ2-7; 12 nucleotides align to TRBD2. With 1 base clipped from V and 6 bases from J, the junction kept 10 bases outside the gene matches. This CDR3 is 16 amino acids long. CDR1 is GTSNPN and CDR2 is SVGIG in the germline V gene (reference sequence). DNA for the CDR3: TGTGCCTGGAGTGGACTAGCGGGAGTGAGTACCTCCGAGCAGTACTTC. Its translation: CAWSGLAGVSTSEQYF. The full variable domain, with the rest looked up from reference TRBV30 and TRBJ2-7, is SQTIHQWPATLVQPVGSPLSLECTVEGTSNPNLYWYRQAAGRGLQLLFYSVGIGQISSEVPQNLSASRPQDRQFILSSKKLLLSDSGFYLCAWSGLAGVSTSEQYFGPGTRLTVT.

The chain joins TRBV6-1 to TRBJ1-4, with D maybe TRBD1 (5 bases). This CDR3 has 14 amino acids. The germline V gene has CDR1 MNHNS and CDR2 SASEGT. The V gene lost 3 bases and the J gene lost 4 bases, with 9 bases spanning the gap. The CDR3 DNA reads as TGTGCCAGCAGTGAGGGCGGGGGTAATGAAAAACTGTTTTTT. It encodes CASSEGGGNEKLFF.